This T cell receptor beta chain was retrieved from a study of cytomegalovirus exposure and HLA in healthy donors. General study results and limits: While the bulk of TCR sequences proved rare, some public TCRs turned up in many donors. Researchers reportedly found TCR beta sequences accurately predicted most subjects' HLA-A and HLA-B alleles.

Germline CDR1 reads KGHSH; CDR2 reads LQKENI. V shed 0 bases and J 0 bases; nucleotides not matched to a gene: 9. This CDR3 is built from 19 residues. Details on this clone: Its antigen is as yet unknown.

Healthy bone marrow donors formed the donor group. The PCR had 60 Vbeta and 13 Jbeta primers. The protocol was immunoSEQ multiplex PCR, while the TCRdb copy is restricted to in-frame clones and leaves out a portion. The table lists about 64,000 clones, around 70% of them singletons. This rearrangement joins TRBV18 to TRBJ2-5, with TRBD2 identical over 11 bases. The source is a male donor in good health and CMV-seropositive. The sample taken for sequencing was PBMCs. In DNA, the CDR3 is TGTGCCAGCTCACCACCCACGTGGACTAGCGGGTCGTACCAAGAGACCCAGTACTTC. This encodes CASSPPTWTSGSYQETQYF.